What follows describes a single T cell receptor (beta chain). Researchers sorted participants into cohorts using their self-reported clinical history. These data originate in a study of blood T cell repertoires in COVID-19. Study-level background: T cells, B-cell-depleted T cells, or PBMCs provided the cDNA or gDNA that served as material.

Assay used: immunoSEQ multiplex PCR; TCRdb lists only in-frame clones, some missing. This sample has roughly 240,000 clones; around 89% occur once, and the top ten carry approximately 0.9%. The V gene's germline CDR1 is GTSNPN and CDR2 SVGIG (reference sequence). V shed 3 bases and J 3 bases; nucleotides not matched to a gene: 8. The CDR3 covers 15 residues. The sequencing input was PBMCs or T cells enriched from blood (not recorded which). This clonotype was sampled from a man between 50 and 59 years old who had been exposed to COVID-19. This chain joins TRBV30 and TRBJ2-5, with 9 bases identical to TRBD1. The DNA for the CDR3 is TGTGCCTGGAGCCTTGGGGACAGGGATGAAGAGACCCAGTACTTC. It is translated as CAWSLGDRDEETQYF.